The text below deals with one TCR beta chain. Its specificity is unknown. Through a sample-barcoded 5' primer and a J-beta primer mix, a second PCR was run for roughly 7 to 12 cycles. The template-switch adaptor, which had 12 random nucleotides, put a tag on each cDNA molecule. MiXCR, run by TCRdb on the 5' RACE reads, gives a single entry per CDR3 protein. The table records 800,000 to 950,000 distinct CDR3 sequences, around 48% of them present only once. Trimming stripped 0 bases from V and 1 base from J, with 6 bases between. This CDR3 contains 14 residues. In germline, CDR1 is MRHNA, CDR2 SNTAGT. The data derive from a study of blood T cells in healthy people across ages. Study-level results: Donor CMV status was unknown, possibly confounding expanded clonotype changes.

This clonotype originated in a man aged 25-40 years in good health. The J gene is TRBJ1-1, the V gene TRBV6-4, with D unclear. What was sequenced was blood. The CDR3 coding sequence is TGTGCCAGCAGTGACTCAACGGAGAACACTGAAGCTTTCTTT. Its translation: CASSDSTENTEAFF.